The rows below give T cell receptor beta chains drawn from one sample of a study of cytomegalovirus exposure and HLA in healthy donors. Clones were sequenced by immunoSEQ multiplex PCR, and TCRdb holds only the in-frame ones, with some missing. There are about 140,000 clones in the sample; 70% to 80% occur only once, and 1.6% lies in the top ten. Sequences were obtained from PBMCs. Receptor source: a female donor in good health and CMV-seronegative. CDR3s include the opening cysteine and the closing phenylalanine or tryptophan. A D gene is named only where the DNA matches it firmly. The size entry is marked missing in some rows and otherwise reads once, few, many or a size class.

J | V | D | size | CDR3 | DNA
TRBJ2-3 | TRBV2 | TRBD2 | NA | CASSAGTSGRADTQYF | TGTGCCAGCAGTGCCGGGACTAGCGGGAGGGCAGATACGCAGTATTTT
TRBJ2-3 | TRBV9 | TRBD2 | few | CASSETSGGAGDTQYF | TGTGCCAGCAGCGAAACTAGCGGGGGGGCGGGGGATACGCAGTATTTT
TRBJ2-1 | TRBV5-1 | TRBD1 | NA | CASSSRAGTGYNEQFF | TGCGCCAGCAGCTCACGAGCCGGGACAGGGTACAATGAGCAGTTCTTC
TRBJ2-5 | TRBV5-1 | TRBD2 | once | CASSFTGGGEETQYF | TGCGCCAGCAGCTTTACAGGCGGGGGAGAAGAGACCCAGTACTTC
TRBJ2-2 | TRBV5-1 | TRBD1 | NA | CASSFFNGGQGVTRELFF | TGCGCCAGCAGCTTTTTCAACGGAGGACAGGGGGTAACAAGGGAGCTGTTTTTT
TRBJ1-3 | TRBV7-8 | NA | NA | CASSLHGSGNTIYF | TGTGCCAGCAGCTTACACGGCTCTGGAAACACCATATATTTT
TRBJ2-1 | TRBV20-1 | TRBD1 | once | CSAEDRSKQFF | TGCAGTGCCGAGGACAGGTCGAAGCAGTTCTTC
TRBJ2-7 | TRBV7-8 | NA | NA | CASSWRGNYEQYF | TGTGCCAGCAGCTGGCGCGGGAACTACGAGCAGTACTTC
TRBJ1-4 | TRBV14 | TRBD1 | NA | CASSPRTGGGEKLFF | TGTGCCAGCAGCCCGCGGACAGGCGGCGGTGAAAAACTGTTTTTT
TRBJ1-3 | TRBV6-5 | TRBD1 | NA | CASSYSLTGGGNTIYF | TGTGCCAGCAGTTACTCCCTAACAGGGGGAGGAAACACCATATATTTT
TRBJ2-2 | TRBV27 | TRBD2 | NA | CASSTTGLAGGANTGELFF | TGTGCCAGCAGCACAACGGGACTAGCGGGAGGCGCGAACACCGGGGAGCTGTTTTTT
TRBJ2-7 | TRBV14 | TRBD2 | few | CASSQEPAGGGEQYF | TGTGCCAGCAGCCAAGAACCAGCGGGAGGAGGCGAGCAGTACTTC
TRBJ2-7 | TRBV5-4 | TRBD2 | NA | CASSPSGGRYEQYF | TGTGCCAGCAGCCCTAGCGGGGGGCGGTACGAGCAGTACTTC
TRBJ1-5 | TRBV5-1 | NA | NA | CASSLAAPARSNQPQHF | TGCGCCAGCAGCTTGGCCGCTCCCGCCAGGAGCAATCAGCCCCAGCATTTT
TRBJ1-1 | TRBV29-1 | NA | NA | CSVRGGRNRAMNTEAFF | TGCAGCGTCCGCGGTGGGAGAAACAGGGCCATGAACACTGAAGCTTTCTTT
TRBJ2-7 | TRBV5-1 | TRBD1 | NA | CASSPTGYDEQYF | TGCGCCAGCAGCCCGACAGGGTACGACGAGCAGTACTTC
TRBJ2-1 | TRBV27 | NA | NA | CASSLSSYNEQFF | TGTGCCAGCAGTTTGAGCTCGTACAATGAGCAGTTCTTC
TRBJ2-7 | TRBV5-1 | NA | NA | CASSLRVDSSYEQYF | TGCGCCAGCAGCTTGCGGGTGGACAGCTCCTACGAGCAGTACTTC
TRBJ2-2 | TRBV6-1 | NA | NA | CASSEEERRTGELFF | TGTGCCAGCAGTGAAGAGGAGCGCCGGACCGGGGAGCTGTTTTTT
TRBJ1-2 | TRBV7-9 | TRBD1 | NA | CASSLDRGYGYTF | TGTGCCAGCAGCTTGGACAGGGGATATGGCTACACCTTC
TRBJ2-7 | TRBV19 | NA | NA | CASSQGVEQYF | TGTGCCAGTTCACAGGGTGTCGAGCAGTACTTC
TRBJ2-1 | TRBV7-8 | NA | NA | CASSLDRDNEQFF | TGTGCCAGCAGCTTGGACAGAGACAATGAGCAGTTCTTC
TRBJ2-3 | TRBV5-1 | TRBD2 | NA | CASSLEGLAGGAGDTQYF | TGCGCCAGCAGCTTGGAAGGACTAGCGGGAGGGGCAGGGGATACGCAGTATTTT
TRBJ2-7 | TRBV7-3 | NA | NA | CASSLTRVNEQYF | TGTGCCAGCAGCTTAACCAGGGTGAACGAGCAGTACTTC
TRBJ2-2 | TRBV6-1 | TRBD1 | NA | CASSALQGKGGELFF | TGTGCCAGCAGTGCCCTACAGGGGAAGGGCGGGGAGCTGTTTTTT
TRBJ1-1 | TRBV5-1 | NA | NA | CASSGTSGVYTEAFF | TGCGCCAGCAGCGGGACCTCAGGGGTTTACACTGAAGCTTTCTTT
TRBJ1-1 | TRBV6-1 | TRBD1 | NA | CASRTGQGLAFF | TGTGCCAGCAGAACAGGACAGGGACTAGCTTTCTTT
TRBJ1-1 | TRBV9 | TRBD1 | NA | CASSAWRQGVTEAFF | TGTGCCAGCAGCGCTTGGCGACAGGGGGTAACTGAAGCTTTCTTT
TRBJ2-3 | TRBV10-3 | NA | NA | CASLPSGSTDTQYF | TGTGCCTCGTTACCCTCGGGGAGCACAGATACGCAGTATTTT
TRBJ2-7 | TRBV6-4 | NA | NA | CASSVASDSSYEQYF | TGTGCCAGCAGTGTCGCATCGGACAGCTCCTACGAGCAGTACTTC
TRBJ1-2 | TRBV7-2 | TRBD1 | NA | CASTQQGRSGYTF | TGTGCCAGCACCCAACAGGGGAGGAGTGGCTACACCTTC
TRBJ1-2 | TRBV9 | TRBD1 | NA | CASSPGQGRYGYTF | TGTGCCAGCAGCCCCGGACAGGGGCGGTATGGCTACACCTTC
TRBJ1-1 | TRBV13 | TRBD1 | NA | CASSSPGQINTEAFF | TGTGCCAGCAGCTCTCCGGGACAGATAAACACTGAAGCTTTCTTT
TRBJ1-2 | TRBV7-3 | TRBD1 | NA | CASSPGGGRGYTF | TGTGCCAGCAGCCCAGGAGGGGGCCGGGGCTACACCTTC
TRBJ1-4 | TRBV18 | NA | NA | CASSPLGGQRGEKLFF | TGTGCCAGCTCACCACTCGGTGGACAGCGGGGTGAAAAACTGTTTTTT
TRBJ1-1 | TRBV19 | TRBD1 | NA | CASSMRRDRAGTEAFF | TGTGCCAGTAGTATGAGGCGGGACAGGGCGGGCACTGAAGCTTTCTTT
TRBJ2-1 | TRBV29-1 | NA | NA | CSVVGSSYNEQFF | TGCAGCGTTGTCGGGAGCTCCTACAATGAGCAGTTCTTC
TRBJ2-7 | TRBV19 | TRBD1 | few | CASSIGGTGGLEQYF | TGTGCCAGTAGTATAGGTGGGACAGGGGGCCTGGAGCAGTACTTC
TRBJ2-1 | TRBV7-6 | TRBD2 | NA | CASSLGVGGGRLEQFF | TGTGCCAGCAGCTTAGGTGTTGGCGGGGGGCGACTCGAGCAGTTCTTC
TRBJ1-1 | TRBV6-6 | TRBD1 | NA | CASSRQGHTEAFF | TGTGCCAGCAGCCGACAGGGGCACACTGAAGCTTTCTTT
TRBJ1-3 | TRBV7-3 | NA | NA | CASSLTAGTPGNTIYF | TGTGCCAGCAGCTTAACTGCCGGGACACCCGGAAACACCATATATTTT
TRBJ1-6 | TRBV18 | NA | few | CASSPLHTGKGSPLHF | TGTGCCAGCTCACCACTTCACACAGGGAAAGGATCACCCCTCCACTTT
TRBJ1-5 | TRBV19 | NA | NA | CASSDTQGIQPQHF | TGTGCCAGTAGTGATACTCAGGGGATTCAGCCCCAGCATTTT
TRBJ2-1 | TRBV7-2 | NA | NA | CASSLVGGMVSYNEQFF | TGTGCCAGCAGCTTAGTAGGAGGGATGGTCTCCTACAATGAGCAGTTCTTC
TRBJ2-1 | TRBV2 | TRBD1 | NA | CASLSGTGSNEQFF | TGTGCCAGCCTCTCCGGGACAGGGAGCAATGAGCAGTTCTTC
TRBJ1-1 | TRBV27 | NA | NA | CASMIAGGKDTEAFF | TGTGCCAGCATGATCGCGGGGGGTAAAGACACTGAAGCTTTCTTT
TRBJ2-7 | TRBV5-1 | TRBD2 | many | CASSWEGRYEQYF | TGCGCCAGCAGCTGGGAGGGACGCTACGAGCAGTACTTC
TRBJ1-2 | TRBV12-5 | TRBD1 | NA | CASGLATGTSGYTF | TGTGCTAGTGGTTTGGCGACAGGGACTAGTGGCTACACCTTC
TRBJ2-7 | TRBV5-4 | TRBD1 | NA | CASSVGQGTSYEQYF | TGTGCCAGCAGCGTGGGACAGGGGACCTCCTACGAGCAGTACTTC
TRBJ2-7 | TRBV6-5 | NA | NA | CASSETGPYEQYF | TGTGCCAGCAGTGAAACAGGGCCCTACGAGCAGTACTTC
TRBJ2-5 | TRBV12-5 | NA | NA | CASRESGVGETQYF | TGTGCTAGTAGGGAAAGCGGAGTGGGAGAGACCCAGTACTTC
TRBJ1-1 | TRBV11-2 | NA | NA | CASSLGRNTEAFF | TGTGCCAGCAGCTTGGGGCGGAACACTGAAGCTTTCTTT
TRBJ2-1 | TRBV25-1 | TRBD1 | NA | CASSGWTGSYNEQFF | TGTGCCAGCAGTGGATGGACAGGATCCTACAATGAGCAGTTCTTC
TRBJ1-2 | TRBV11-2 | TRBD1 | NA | CASSFLGTGDRYGYTF | TGTGCCAGCAGCTTCCTCGGGACAGGGGATCGCTATGGCTACACCTTC
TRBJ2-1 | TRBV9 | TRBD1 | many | CASSVGTGVNEQFF | TGTGCCAGCAGCGTAGGGACAGGGGTCAATGAGCAGTTCTTC